This TCR beta chain was captured by sequencing in a study of T cells in Graves' hyperthyroidism and ophthalmopathy. Template material for amplifying TCR beta CDR3 regions consisted of RNA transcripts. Initially, a first-round RT-PCR of the TCR CDR3 employed the HTBI primer set. TCRdb reprocessed the multiplex PCR reads via MiXCR and lists one record per CDR3 protein. The sample records some 600,000 distinct CDR3 sequences, about 15% being singletons. Details on this clonotype: Its antigen remains unknown.

Findings and caveats of the study: Ophthalmopathy was told apart from stable hyperthyroidism by a 13 V-J model.

The material sequenced was blood. This receptor was identified in a young woman with Graves' hyperthyroidism that later progressed to Graves' ophthalmopathy.

The CDR3 bases are TGTGCCAGCAGCTTAGTTGGGACTAGCGGGCCTCTTAGCACAGATACGCAGTATTTT. It yields the protein CASSLVGTSGPLSTDTQYF. The chain has TRBV7-2 and TRBJ2-3; 12 nucleotides align to TRBD2. Germline loops: CDR1 SGHTA, CDR2 FQGNSA. The CDR3 contains 19 residues. V lost 1 base to trimming and J lost 0 bases; unmatched junction nucleotides: 8. Variable domain in full (rest from reference TRBV7-2 and TRBJ2-3): GAGVSQSPSNKVTEKGKDVELRCDPISGHTALYWYRQSLGQGLEFLIYFQGNSAPDKSGLPSDRFSAERTGGSVSTLTIQRTQQEDSAVYLCASSLVGTSGPLSTDTQYFGPGTRLTVL.